This T cell receptor beta chain was captured in a study of blood T cell repertoires in COVID-19. In the study overall: Italy, Spain and the United States were the sources of the convalescent and acute COVID-19 samples.

During active infection, Seattle patients enrolled and were then monitored through disease. This CDR3 spans 14 amino acids. CDR1 SGHRS and CDR2 YFSETQ come from the germline V gene. V lost 6 bases, J lost 4 bases, and 5 bases stayed unmatched. Under the authors' procedure: Amplification of reference gene primers provided the estimated nucleated cell counts. This table comes from immunoSEQ multiplex PCR, and its TCRdb copy is limited to in-frame clones, with some not included. The V and J calls and clone size are taken from that table; D and trimming were inferred from the DNA. Of about 200,000 clones listed, roughly 94% were seen once; the top ten hold 0.76%.

This rearrangement joins TRBV5-1 to TRBJ2-2, with 8 bases lining up with TRBD1. Sequencing used peripheral blood. The TCR sequence derives from a man aged 25 to 40 with COVID-19, enrolled during active disease. The CDR3 here is CASTLTGGTGELFF. CDR3 in DNA: TGCGCCAGCACACTTACAGGGGGCACCGGGGAGCTGTTTTTT. Supplemented by reference TRBV5-1 and TRBJ2-2, the full variable domain reads KAGVTQTPRYLIKTRGQQVTLSCSPISGHRSVSWYQQTPGQGLQFLFEYFSETQRNKGNFPGRFSGRQFSNSRSEMNVSTLELGDSALYLCASTLTGGTGELFFGEGSRLTVL.